This T cell receptor beta chain was sequenced during a study of Graves' ophthalmopathy and Graves' hyperthyroidism (dated by TCRdb to 2016 to 2018). About the investigation overall: Peripheral blood was collected at initial diagnosis, before any treatment. To tell Graves' ophthalmopathy apart from Graves' hyperthyroidism, and to predict which patients would progress to ophthalmopathy, the study relied on TCR beta repertoire signatures. In total, 135 blood samples were TCR-sequenced: 40 to 45 ophthalmopathy, 75 hyperthyroidism and some 17 hyperthyroidism-to-ophthalmopathy patients. To explore V-J signatures distinguishing ophthalmopathy from hyperthyroidism, a discovery set of around 97 patients (roughly 45 ophthalmopathy, about 57 stable hyperthyroidism) was enrolled. For independent validation, a separate cohort was made up of approximately 19 hyperthyroidism patients plus 17 patients who later progressed from hyperthyroidism to ophthalmopathy. In about six hyperthyroidism patients, T-cell repertoires of thyroid tissue and blood were compared. Once sampling was done, hyperthyroidism patients were given methimazole at a starting dose of 30 mg daily, while ophthalmopathy patients were given high-dose intravenous methylprednisolone.

A patient counted as having stable hyperthyroidism if there was no progression to ophthalmopathy within 18 months of follow-up. Patients with hyperthyroidism were aged 18 to 65 years, had been newly diagnosed, and had a disease duration of less than 2 months. Patients were excluded if they had other autoimmune diseases, uncontrolled infections, pregnancy or lactation. Diagnosis relied on clinical symptoms, serum thyroxine, TRAb, thyroid ultrasound and orbital computed tomography. PBMCs were isolated from more than 9 ml of fresh peripheral blood by Ficoll-Paque density gradient centrifugation. Total RNA was extracted using Trizol reagent, and RNA quality was checked on an Agilent 2100 Bioanalyzer. The junction shows trimming of 5 bases on V and 1 base on J, and the gene matches do not reach 15 bases of it. Including the terminal cysteine and phenylalanine, the CDR3 comprises 18 residues. Only the CDR3 DNA stays, 54 bases, in frame from base 1. CDR1 and CDR2 are read off the germline V gene as MNHEY and SVGEGT.

For repertoire sequencing, the TCR beta CDR3 regions were amplified from RNA transcripts. A first-round RT-PCR used HTBI primers with the Qiagen OneStep RT-PCR kit, followed by a second-round multiplex PCR, size selection and purification. The libraries underwent paired-end sequencing with 100 bp reads on an Illumina HiSeq2000. Processing in the source paper ran as follows. SOAPnuke was used to process the reads, throwing out any read that had adapters, had uncalled bases, had a mean Phred below 15, or lacked an exact constant-primer or identifier match. COPE v1.2.5 was used to merge high-quality paired reads. Each unique nucleotide sequence was treated as a clonotype, and MiTCR v1.1 was used to align the clonotypes to the IMGT TRB V, D and J references. Analysis was restricted to V-J combinations with a frequency above 0.0001, which covered 98% to 99.2% of repertoires. For each V-J combination, a TCR clonal expansion and chaos score was defined as F50 clonal expansion divided by the chaos observed in the TCRdist matrix. Welch's t-statistics and random forest were used to reduce the features to about a dozen V-J combinations, which were then used as input to a naive Bayes classifier. The Morisita-Horn index was used to measure how similar the thyroid and blood repertoires were. The public reads were quality trimmed at Q25 with fastp and then assembled into clones with MiXCR by TCRdb, keeping productive beta chains. Rows with one shared CDR3 protein collapse into an entry with the most common genes and DNA. What appears here as the V and J calls and clone size reflects TCRdb's work, not the paper's. This sample gives a few hundred thousand distinct CDR3 sequences in total; approximately 18% of them show up just once. Together, the top ten hold roughly 2.3% of the sample.

This clonotype was seen many times. Its antigen is not yet known. No much larger clone exists at a distance of one base, and base qualities are not known. Study-level results and caveats: No statistical method was used to predetermine the sample size, and group allocation was not hidden from the investigators. In cross-validation, the 13-signature model distinguished ophthalmopathy from stable hyperthyroidism with 85% to 90% sensitivity and around 82% specificity, and in the test set the corresponding values were about 80% and 75%. Most of the expanded thyroid clonotypes with a frequency above 0.001 were also detected in blood, and it was suggested that the thyroid immune response may be reflected by blood repertoires. In validation, the model predicted ophthalmopathy progression with about 71% sensitivity and 72.22% specificity; about a dozen predicted patients were CT-confirmed with GO in a median of approximately six months.

Recombination linked TRBV6-2 or TRBV6-3 to TRBJ1-1; TRBD1 aligns with 8 central bases. This TCR came from an adult woman with stable Graves' hyperthyroidism. The specimen sequenced was peripheral blood. For the CDR3, the sequence is CASSLPSTSGGENTEAFF. In nucleotide form, the sequence is TGTGCCAGCAGTCTACCCTCAACCTCAGGGGGCGAGAACACTGAAGCTTTCTTT.